The 24 T cell receptor beta chains below all came from one sample that was sequenced in a study of CD8+ T cells in alopecia areata. Extracted RNA was reverse transcribed, and the resulting cDNA served as sequencing template. Clones were sequenced by immunoSEQ multiplex PCR, and TCRdb holds only the in-frame ones, with some missing. The sample consists of 42,000 or so clones, around 90% of them appearing once. Documented treatment: oral pan-JAK inhibitor, 5-10 mg twice daily. The source was CD8+ T cells sorted from blood, collected at week 24, from a patient treated with tofacitinib. The receptor source for this set is a human donor with alopecia areata.

The chain has TRBV9 and TRBJ2-4; possible D gene TRBD1, 6 bases. The CDR3 runs to 15 residues. Trimming pared 2 bases from V and 1 base from J, leaving 10 bases between. Germline CDR1 SGDLS, CDR2 YYNGEE. In nucleotides, the CDR3 is TGTGCCAGCAGCGTGGGTACAGGGGCCAAAAACATTCAGTACTTC. Encoded protein: CASSVGTGAKNIQYF.

The J gene is TRBJ2-3, the V gene TRBV7-9, with 8 bases lining up with TRBD1. CDR1 and CDR2 from the germline V gene are SEHNR and FQNEAQ (reference sequence). The V and J ends lost 5 bases and 2 bases, in that order; junction bases with no gene match: 6. CDR3 length equals 15 residues. The CDR3, as DNA: TGTGCCAGCAGCCCGCGACAGGGGTCCACAGATACGCAGTATTTT. Translation gives CASSPRQGSTDTQYF. The full variable domain, its missing parts supplied by reference TRBV7-9 and TRBJ2-3, is DTGVSQNPRHKITKRGQNVTFRCDPISEHNRLYWYRQTLGQGPEFLTYFQNEAQLEKSRLLSDRFSAERPKGSFSTLEIQRTEQGDSAMYLCASSPRQGSTDTQYFGPGTRLTVL.

The V gene is TRBV28, the J gene TRBJ1-2; 7 bases align to TRBD1. From germline, CDR1 is MDHEN and CDR2 SYDVKM. The V gene end was trimmed by 6 bases and the J gene end by 6 bases; junction bases not matched to a gene: 16. The CDR3 consists of 16 residues. This CDR3 reads CASSPTTNRGFDGYTF. As DNA, the CDR3 is TGTGCCAGCAGCCCGACTACCAACAGGGGATTTGATGGCTACACCTTC.

The chain recombines TRBV13 with TRBJ2-1; no reliable D call. This CDR3 is built from 12 residues. V dropped 4 bases and J dropped 10 bases, with 11 bases sitting between them. From germline, CDR1 is PRHDT and CDR2 FYEKMQ (reference sequence). Written as DNA, the CDR3 is TGTGCCAGCAGCTCCTCTAAACGGGAGCAGTTCTTC. The encoded protein is CASSSSKREQFF.

This clone was seen a single time. The CDR3 DNA reads as TGTGCCAGCTCAGGGGAAATCACGGTGAACAATGAGCAGTTCTTC. Its protein is CASSGEITVNNEQFF. The chain is built from TRBV18 and TRBJ2-1; D is undetermined. The CDR3 consists of 15 residues. Trimming cost V 5 bases and J 5 bases, with 16 bases left between them. Germline V CDR1 and CDR2: KGHSH, LQKENI.

The V call is TRBV28, the J call TRBJ2-1; TRBD1 matches at 7 bases. The ends lost 7 bases at V and 4 bases at J; junction bases unmatched: 4. CDR1 is MDHEN and CDR2 is SYDVKM in the germline V gene. CDR3 length: 13 residues. The chain's CDR3 is CASTGTEYNEQFF. In DNA, the CDR3 is TGTGCCAGCACCGGGACAGAATACAATGAGCAGTTCTTC.

V usage is TRBV7-3 and J usage is TRBJ2-3, with D possibly being TRBD1 (6 bases). Deletions cut 4 bases from V and 0 bases from J, with 11 bases between. Germline lookup yields CDR1 SGHTA and CDR2 FQGTGA. The CDR3 spans 15 residues. In DNA, the CDR3 is TGTGCCAGCAGCTCCTCGGGACACAGCACAGATACGCAGTATTTT. This translates into CASSSSGHSTDTQYF.

CDR3 amino acids: CASSQETGNQPQHF. The CDR3 coding sequence is TGCGCCAGCAGCCAAGAGACGGGCAATCAGCCCCAGCATTTT. V usage is TRBV4-1 and J usage is TRBJ1-5; no firm D call. V was pared by 0 bases and J by 2 bases, with 5 bases between. Germline V gene lookup returns CDR1 MGHRA and CDR2 YSYEKL. This CDR3 has 14 residues.

The rearrangement links TRBV6-6 to TRBJ2-7; weak D call: TRBD2 (6 bases). CDR3 size: 13 residues. Looked up from germline, CDR1 is MNHNY and CDR2 is SVGAGI (reference sequence). Trimming pared 2 bases from V and 5 bases from J, leaving 10 bases between. This CDR3 reads CASSYGEVHEQYF. The CDR3 DNA sequence: TGTGCCAGCAGTTACGGGGAGGTCCACGAGCAGTACTTC.

The V gene is TRBV7-9, the J gene TRBJ2-2; D gene uncertain. V was cut by 5 bases and J by 0 bases, with 16 bases left in between. Germline V CDR1 and CDR2: SEHNR, FQNEAQ (reference sequence). This CDR3 comprises 17 residues. CDR3 DNA: TGTGCCAGCAGCGACCTTCGCTCGAGGCCGAACACCGGGGAGCTGTTTTTT. It translates to CASSDLRSRPNTGELFF.

This sequence joins TRBV6-6 and TRBJ2-4, with D perhaps TRBD1 (6 bases). The V end lost 1 base, the J end lost 4 bases, and 14 bases lay between the germline ends. Germline-derived CDR1 and CDR2 are MNHNY and SVGAGI (reference sequence). This CDR3 has 16 amino acids. CDR3 coding DNA: TGTGCCAGCAGTTACTTGGACAGACTCCCGAAAAACATTCAGTACTTC. Amino acids: CASSYLDRLPKNIQYF.

As concerns this clone: Other nucleotide sequences in the sample specify the same CDR3. The V gene is TRBV7-9, the J gene TRBJ2-3; possibly TRBD2 for D (7 bases). The CDR3 runs to 15 residues. With 5 bases removed from V and 5 bases from J, the gap between germline ends came to 17 bases. Germline CDR1 and CDR2: SEHNR and FQNEAQ (reference sequence). CDR3 in amino acids: CASSPAGGGQDTQYF. The CDR3, as DNA: TGTGCCAGCAGCCCGGCTGGGGGGGGCCAAGATACGCAGTATTTT. The entire variable domain, with the rest obtained from reference TRBV7-9 and TRBJ2-3, is as follows: DTGVSQNPRHKITKRGQNVTFRCDPISEHNRLYWYRQTLGQGPEFLTYFQNEAQLEKSRLLSDRFSAERPKGSFSTLEIQRTEQGDSAMYLCASSPAGGGQDTQYFGPGTRLTVL.

This clone is a singleton in its sample. The chain combines TRBV29-1 with TRBJ2-5; D may match TRBD1 or TRBD2 (5 bases each). The V end was cut by 5 bases, the J end by 4 bases, with 26 bases between. Germline CDR1 SQVTM, CDR2 ANQGSEA. The CDR3 has 17 residues. The chain's CDR3 is CSVIRDLGTGRGETQYF. The CDR3, as DNA: TGCAGCGTTATCAGAGATTTAGGGACGGGAAGAGGAGAGACCCAGTACTTC.

With respect to this clone: Other DNA sequences in this specimen translate into the identical CDR3. CDR3 coding DNA: TGTGCCAGCAGTCCGTCCACAGATACGCAGTATTTT. It specifies CASSPSTDTQYF. The chain employs TRBV27 and TRBJ2-3; D remains unclear. Per germline, CDR1 MNHEY and CDR2 SMNVEV (reference sequence). This CDR3 is built from 12 residues. Trimming cost V 5 bases and J 2 bases, with 5 bases left between them.

V and J are TRBV30 and TRBJ2-1, with no clear D. V was cut by 4 bases and J by 7 bases, with 11 bases left in between. The CDR3 is made up of 12 amino acids. CDR1 and CDR2 (germline): GTSNPN, SVGIG (reference sequence). The DNA for the CDR3 is TGTGCCTGGATGGGATTGAGAAATGAGCAGTTCTTC. Protein: CAWMGLRNEQFF.

The chain couples TRBV19 to TRBJ1-5, with D maybe TRBD1 (5 bases). This CDR3 spans 18 amino acids. Trimming left V 8 bases short and J 2 bases short, with 25 bases between. Germline-derived CDR1 and CDR2 are LNHDA and SQIVND (reference sequence). CDR3 coding DNA: TGTGCCAGTGTGACAGAAGAGTCTTTCGTTAAAGGCAATCAGCCCCAGCATTTT. Its protein is CASVTEESFVKGNQPQHF. Using reference TRBV19 and TRBJ1-5 for the parts outside the CDR3, the full variable domain is DGGITQSPKYLFRKEGQNVTLSCEQNLNHDAMYWYRQDPGQGLRLIYYSQIVNDFQKGDIAEGYSVSREKKESFPLTVTSAQKNPTAFYLCASVTEESFVKGNQPQHFGDGTRLSIL.

This clone showed up just once. Here the CDR3 reads CASSFTEVYEQYF. In DNA, the CDR3 is TGTGCCAGCAGCTTTACTGAAGTCTACGAGCAGTACTTC. This chain links TRBV7-9 with TRBJ2-7; D call uncertain. The V end lost 3 bases, the J end lost 3 bases, and 9 bases lay between the germline ends. This CDR3 contains 13 residues. Germline CDR1 SEHNR, CDR2 FQNEAQ (reference sequence).

The rearrangement joins TRBV7-9 to TRBJ2-3; 15 bases map to TRBD2. Looked up from germline, CDR1 is SEHNR and CDR2 is FQNEAQ (reference sequence). The length of the CDR3 is 15 residues. J gave up 5 bases and V 4 bases, and 1 base lay outside the gene matches. This chain's CDR3 is CASSSGLAGGDTQYF. CDR3 sequence (DNA): TGTGCCAGCAGCTCGGGACTAGCGGGGGGAGATACGCAGTATTTT.

J is TRBJ2-1 and V is TRBV27; the D is unclear. The germline gives CDR1 MNHEY, CDR2 SMNVEV (reference sequence). The CDR3 is 13 amino acids. Trimming cost V 2 bases and J 0 bases, with 2 bases left between them. The CDR3 region is CASSLISYNEQFF. DNA for the CDR3: TGTGCCAGCAGTTTAATCTCCTACAATGAGCAGTTCTTC.

The chain recombines TRBV6-1 with TRBJ2-2; 12 bases agree with TRBD2. The CDR3 loop spans 17 amino acids. After removal of 4 bases from V and 2 bases from J, the junction contained 5 bases not matched to a gene. The germline gives CDR1 MNHNS, CDR2 SASEGT. The CDR3 here is CASSGLAGGSNTGELFF. CDR3 nucleotide sequence: TGTGCCAGCAGTGGTCTAGCGGGGGGGAGTAACACCGGGGAGCTGTTTTTT.

This clone was found a few times. This sequence joins TRBV7-9 and TRBJ2-3; 8 nucleotides line up with TRBD1. CDR1 SEHNR and CDR2 FQNEAQ come from the germline V gene (reference sequence). J was trimmed by 2 bases and V by 2 bases; bases with no gene match: 6. The CDR3 contains 16 residues. In DNA form, the CDR3 reads TGTGCCAGCAGCTTATCCCAGGGGGCTTTCACAGATACGCAGTATTTT. Its translation is CASSLSQGAFTDTQYF.

CDR3 DNA: TGTGCCAGCAGTGACCCGGGACTAGCGGGTTACGAGCAGTACTTC. Translation: CASSDPGLAGYEQYF. The chain couples TRBV2 to TRBJ2-7; 12 nucleotides agree with TRBD2. Germline V CDR1 and CDR2: SNHLY, FYNNEI. V shed 3 bases and J 4 bases; nucleotides not matched to a gene: 4. CDR3 length: 15 residues. Full variable domain (remainder filled in from reference TRBV2 and TRBJ2-7): EPEVTQTPSHQVTQMGQEVILRCVPISNHLYFYWYRQILGQKVEFLVSFYNNEISEKSEIFDDQFSVERPDGSNFTLKIRSTKLEDSAMYFCASSDPGLAGYEQYFGPGTRLTVT.

The chain is built from TRBV29-1 and TRBJ2-7; D possibly corresponds to TRBD1 (6 bases). CDR3 length: 12 amino acids. Deletions cut 0 bases from V and 7 bases from J, with 10 bases between. Germline assignment: CDR1 SQVTM and CDR2 ANQGSEA. The CDR3 sequence: CSVEDWGLEQYF. DNA of the CDR3: TGCAGCGTTGAAGATTGGGGGCTTGAGCAGTACTTC.

The chain recombines TRBV29-1 with TRBJ2-1, with 9 bases aligning to TRBD2. CDR1 SQVTM and CDR2 ANQGSEA come from the germline V gene. J lost 7 bases, V lost 0 bases, and 7 bases had no gene match. The CDR3 totals 15 residues. CDR3 amino acids: CSVEDLAGGRNEQFF. The CDR3 coding sequence is TGCAGCGTTGAAGATCTTGCGGGGGGGCGTAATGAGCAGTTCTTC.